A selection of T cell receptor beta chains follows, all from one sample in a study of T-cell reconstitution after alpha-beta-depleted transplantation in children. Each CDR3 protein is one row after TCRdb ran MiXCR on the PCR reads. Seen here are hundreds of thousands of distinct CDR3 sequences, approximately 14% observed once, and the top ten hold around 0.76%. The starting material was PBMCs, obtained before TCRalphabeta/CD19-depleted stem cell transplant. The receptors shown here come from a girl between 2 and 10 years old with congenital amegakaryocytic thrombocytopenia, due to receive a stem cell transplant. The CDR3 runs from the conserved cysteine through the conserved F or W. The D gene is left open where the match is weak. Clone size is stated in some rows and not others, as once, few, many or a class when expanded.

j_call v_call cdr3_length clone_size d_call cdr3_aa cdr3_nt
TRBJ2-1 TRBV20-1 15 many TRBD2 CSARLTSGDYNEQFF TGCAGTGCTAGACTAACTAGCGGGGATTACAATGAGCAGTTCTTC
TRBJ2-1 TRBV20-1 17 many TRBD2 CSAVGETYGLAGKSQFF TGCAGTGCTGTAGGGGAGACGTACGGACTAGCGGGAAAATCGCAGTTCTTC
TRBJ1-5 TRBV20-1 14 NA NA CSARVGGRDQPQHF TGCAGTGCTAGGGTAGGGGGAAGGGATCAGCCCCAGCATTTT
TRBJ2-1 TRBV5-1 17 many TRBD1 CASSSGLWTGLYNEQFF TGCGCCAGCAGCTCTGGCCTTTGGACAGGGCTATACAATGAGCAGTTCTTC
TRBJ2-3 TRBV5-1 17 many TRBD2 CASSLLKLAGAADTQYF TGCGCCAGCAGCTTGTTGAAACTAGCGGGAGCAGCAGATACGCAGTATTTT
TRBJ2-1 TRBV5-1 12 many TRBD2 CASSLQAGEQFF TGCGCCAGCAGCTTGCAAGCGGGGGAGCAGTTCTTC
TRBJ2-3 TRBV27 18 many TRBD2 CASSLSLAGALSTDTQYF TGTGCCAGCAGTTTATCCCTAGCGGGAGCCCTTAGCACAGATACGCAGTATTTT
TRBJ2-1 TRBV5-1 17 few NA CASSRGTTQKAYNEQFF TGCGCCAGCAGCAGAGGGACAACCCAAAAGGCGTACAATGAGCAGTTCTTC
TRBJ2-1 TRBV20-1 17 NA NA CSARGYGRTQSYNEQFF TGCAGTGCTAGAGGGTACGGTCGGACCCAGTCCTACAATGAGCAGTTCTTC
TRBJ1-2 TRBV12-3/TRBV12-4 13 many NA CASSFSQGNGYTF TGTGCCAGCAGTTTTAGCCAGGGGAACGGCTACACCTTC
TRBJ2-7 TRBV10-3 15 few TRBD1 CAISEGAGGVYEQYF TGTGCCATCAGTGAGGGGGCAGGGGGCGTGTACGAGCAGTACTTC
TRBJ2-1 TRBV12-3/TRBV12-4 17 many TRBD2 CASSPATGTSSPSEQFF TGTGCCAGCAGTCCAGCCACCGGGACTAGTTCCCCCAGTGAGCAGTTCTTC
TRBJ2-7 TRBV5-1 15 NA TRBD1 CASSLSGQGGDEQYF TGCGCCAGCAGCTTGTCCGGACAGGGAGGCGACGAGCAGTACTTC
TRBJ2-5 TRBV30 13 NA NA CAWGIQGGETQYF TGTGCCTGGGGTATTCAGGGGGGGGAGACCCAGTACTTC
TRBJ1-1 TRBV7-9 14 many TRBD1 CASSAWDRALEAFF TGTGCCAGCAGCGCCTGGGACAGGGCGCTTGAAGCTTTCTTT
TRBJ1-3 TRBV11-2 14 many TRBD1 CASSQQGAWNTIYF TGTGCCAGCAGCCAACAGGGGGCATGGAACACCATATATTTT
TRBJ2-7 TRBV29-1 16 many TRBD2 CSVEDRSGRAPREQYF TGCAGCGTTGAAGATCGGAGCGGGAGGGCCCCTAGAGAGCAGTACTTC
TRBJ2-5 TRBV20-1 15 many TRBD2 CSARDGPSGKETQYF TGCAGTGCTAGAGATGGGCCTAGCGGGAAAGAGACCCAGTACTTC
TRBJ2-2 TRBV3-1 15 few NA CASSQGAANTGELFF TGTGCCAGCAGCCAGGGGGCTGCGAACACCGGGGAGCTGTTTTTT
TRBJ2-1 TRBV3-1 16 few NA CASSHSLRDPNNEQFF TGTGCCAGCAGCCATAGCCTCCGGGACCCCAACAATGAGCAGTTCTTC
TRBJ2-7 TRBV7-9 10 NA NA CASSGEKQYF TGTGCCAGCAGCGGGGAGAAGCAGTACTTC
TRBJ1-4 TRBV15 16 NA NA CATSRDLLTTNEKLFF TGTGCCACCAGCAGAGATCTTTTAACAACTAATGAAAAACTGTTTTTT
TRBJ1-6 TRBV12-3/TRBV12-4 15 NA TRBD1 CASSLSSRGDSPLHF TGTGCCAGCAGTTTAAGCTCCAGGGGGGATTCACCCCTCCACTTT
TRBJ2-3 TRBV10-3 13 NA NA CATGWESADTQYF TGTGCCACAGGGTGGGAGTCGGCAGATACGCAGTATTTT
TRBJ2-1 TRBV12-3/TRBV12-4 15 many TRBD2 CASTRLAGVGNEQFF TGTGCCAGCACCAGACTAGCGGGAGTCGGCAATGAGCAGTTCTTC
TRBJ2-5 TRBV10-3 14 many TRBD2 CAAGVAGAEETQYF TGTGCCGCAGGAGTAGCGGGAGCTGAGGAGACCCAGTACTTC
TRBJ2-7 TRBV19 15 NA TRBD2 CASPPRLADTYEQYF TGTGCCAGTCCGCCCCGACTAGCGGATACCTACGAGCAGTACTTC
TRBJ2-7 TRBV25-1 14 few TRBD1 CATQRDRTTYEQYF TGTGCCACCCAGAGGGACAGAACTACCTACGAGCAGTACTTC
TRBJ2-3 TRBV6-5 18 many TRBD2 CASSYSVAWGGGTDTQYF TGTGCCAGCAGTTACTCGGTCGCCTGGGGGGGAGGAACAGATACGCAGTATTTT
TRBJ2-7 TRBV5-5 16 many NA CASSTVLTGPGGEQYF TGTGCCAGCAGCACCGTCTTGACAGGTCCGGGGGGTGAGCAGTACTTC
TRBJ2-1 TRBV6-8 16 NA NA CASSYFTSSTPNEQFF TGTGCCAGCAGTTACTTCACCTCTAGTACTCCAAATGAGCAGTTCTTC
TRBJ2-1 TRBV20-1 15 NA TRBD2 CSARPGGSSYNEQFF TGCAGTGCCCGACCGGGCGGGAGTAGTTACAATGAGCAGTTCTTC
TRBJ2-2 TRBV20-1 16 many NA CSARELPGQETGELFF TGCAGTGCTAGAGAACTCCCGGGACAAGAAACCGGGGAGCTGTTTTTT
TRBJ2-2 TRBV10-3 15 many NA CAISESGVDTGELFF TGTGCCATCAGTGAGTCTGGAGTTGACACCGGGGAGCTGTTTTTT
TRBJ2-7 TRBV20-1 15 NA TRBD1 CSAVTGQGASYEQYF TGCAGTGCCGTGACCGGACAGGGGGCTTCGTACGAGCAGTACTTC
TRBJ2-2 TRBV27 13 many NA CASSFGYTGELFF TGTGCCAGCAGTTTCGGGTACACCGGGGAGCTGTTTTTT
TRBJ2-7 TRBV20-1 11 NA TRBD1 CSMGTAYKQYF TGCAGTATGGGGACAGCCTACAAGCAGTACTTC
TRBJ2-2 TRBV10-3 15 many NA CAISDAPAGTGELFF TGTGCCATCAGTGATGCACCCGCGGGCACCGGGGAGCTGTTTTTT
TRBJ2-7 TRBV27 14 many TRBD1 CASSPHRGLSEQYF TGTGCCAGCAGTCCCCACAGGGGATTAAGCGAGCAGTACTTC
TRBJ2-1 TRBV5-1 17 few NA CASSLGIEPPVDNEQFF TGCGCCAGCAGCTTAGGCATCGAACCGCCGGTGGACAATGAGCAGTTCTTC
TRBJ2-2 TRBV24-1 17 few TRBD2 CATSDSTSGIGTGELFF TGTGCCACCAGTGATTCGACTAGCGGGATTGGTACCGGGGAGCTGTTTTTT
TRBJ2-5 TRBV5-8 14 many NA CASSGRQTPETQYF TGTGCCAGCAGCGGACGACAGACCCCAGAGACCCAGTACTTC
TRBJ1-1 TRBV7-9 16 NA TRBD1 CASSTVGTGMNTEAFF TGTGCCAGCAGCACAGTGGGGACAGGTATGAACACTGAAGCTTTCTTT
TRBJ2-2 TRBV19 13 NA TRBD1 CASSMQGAGELFF TGTGCCAGTAGTATGCAGGGGGCCGGGGAGCTGTTTTTT